A single sample is the source of the 27 T cell receptor beta chains below, sequenced in a study of CD8+ T cells in alopecia areata. Treatment here: oral pan-JAK inhibitor, 5-10 mg twice daily. Reverse transcribed after extraction, RNA yielded cDNA as the sequencing template. Assay: immunoSEQ multiplex PCR; the TCRdb copy retains only in-frame clones and omits some. The sample includes approximately 170,000 clones, 45% to 75% of them seen just once. Sequenced here: CD4+ T cells sorted from blood, sampled at week 4, from a patient treated with tofacitinib. The receptors derive from a human donor with alopecia areata.

A few counts support this clone. This CDR3 is CSVARSNEKLFF. The CDR3 DNA is TGCAGCGTTGCGAGGTCTAATGAAAAACTGTTTTTT. The V call is TRBV29-1, the J call TRBJ1-4; unclear D gene. This CDR3 is 12 amino acids long. Germline CDR1 reads SQVTM; CDR2 reads ANQGSEA. With 4 bases removed from V and 3 bases from J, the gap between germline ends came to 6 bases.

J is TRBJ2-7 and V is TRBV5-1, with TRBD2 matching over 7 bases. V lost 2 bases, J lost 2 bases, and 7 bases stayed unmatched. Per the germline V gene, CDR1 is SGHRS and CDR2 is YFSETQ. CDR3 length: 15 amino acids. CDR3 residues: CASSFSSGNTYEQYF. The DNA for the CDR3 is TGCGCCAGCAGCTTCTCTAGCGGCAACACCTACGAGCAGTACTTC.

The V call is TRBV6-1, the J call TRBJ2-7, with TRBD1 matching over 9 bases. CDR3 size: 15 residues. Trimming removed 4 bases from V and 6 bases from J; junction bases left unmatched: 10. Germline assignment: CDR1 MNHNS and CDR2 SASEGT. The CDR3 is CASSGGTGRASEQYF. CDR3 bases: TGTGCCAGCAGTGGCGGGACAGGGAGAGCTAGCGAGCAGTACTTC.

This clone was detected only a few times. V and J are TRBV27 and TRBJ2-7; the D gene is possibly TRBD2 (6 bases). The CDR3 is made up of 14 amino acids. Deletions cut 6 bases from V and 1 base from J, with 13 bases between. Germline loops: CDR1 MNHEY, CDR2 SMNVEV (reference sequence). The CDR3 is CASSLREDSYEQYF. Here the CDR3 DNA reads TGTGCCAGCAGCTTGAGGGAGGATTCCTACGAGCAGTACTTC.

The sample holds a few counts of this clone. This chain connects TRBV7-9 to TRBJ2-1; 8 bases map to TRBD1. Germline CDR1 SEHNR, CDR2 FQNEAQ (reference sequence). With V trimmed by 5 bases and J by 5 bases, 5 bases remained unmatched. This CDR3 is built from 14 residues. As DNA, the CDR3 is TGTGCCAGCAGCCTATCGACAGGGGACAATGAGCAGTTCTTC. Its translation is CASSLSTGDNEQFF.

This clone was seen a few times. The chain carries TRBV7-2 and TRBJ2-1; D is undetermined. The CDR3 consists of 12 residues. Germline CDR1 is SGHTA and CDR2 is FQGNSA. The V end lost 5 bases, the J end lost 11 bases, and 13 bases lay between the germline ends. This CDR3 reads CASSPEIAKQFF. DNA of the CDR3: TGTGCCAGCAGCCCCGAGATCGCAAAGCAGTTCTTC.

The chain employs TRBV9 and TRBJ2-2; D remains ambiguous. This CDR3 region has 16 residues. CDR1 is SGDLS, CDR2 YYNGEE, per germline. Trimming left V 4 bases short and J 0 bases short, with 13 bases between. CDR3 in DNA: TGTGCCAGCAGCTTCGGCTCTATCTCGAACACCGGGGAGCTGTTTTTT. This codes for CASSFGSISNTGELFF. Based on the CDR3 plus reference TRBV9 and TRBJ2-2, the full variable domain is DSGVTQTPKHLITATGQRVTLRCSPRSGDLSVYWYQQSLDQGLQFLIQYYNGEERAKGNILERFSAQQFPDLHSELNLSSLELGDSALYFCASSFGSISNTGELFFGEGSRLTVL.

J is TRBJ2-5 and V is TRBV29-1; tentatively, D is TRBD1 or TRBD2 (5 bases each). CDR3 length equals 13 residues. Trimming shortened V by 6 bases and J by 5 bases, and 16 bases separated the two germline ends. Per germline, CDR1 SQVTM and CDR2 ANQGSEA. Here the CDR3 DNA reads TGCAGCGTCGCCGGGACGAGACGCGAGACCCAGTACTTC. Translated, it gives CSVAGTRRETQYF.

The chain carries TRBV5-1 and TRBJ1-1; D is perhaps TRBD1 (5 bases). This CDR3 comprises 15 residues. Germline assignment: CDR1 SGHRS and CDR2 YFSETQ. V gave up 0 bases and J gave up 1 base, with 10 bases separating them. CDR3 nucleotides: TGCGCCAGCAGCTTGGTGGGAGGGACGAACACTGAAGCTTTCTTT. Translating gives CASSLVGGTNTEAFF.

V usage is TRBV30 and J usage is TRBJ2-3; D unclear. Germline V gene sequence: CDR1 GTSNPN, CDR2 SVGIG (reference sequence). Trimming took off 0 bases at V and 3 bases at J, with 13 bases between the two ends. The CDR3 extends over 15 amino acids. The CDR3 sequence is CAWSVLPLVTDTQYF. CDR3 nucleotide sequence: TGTGCCTGGAGTGTACTCCCCTTAGTGACAGATACGCAGTATTTT. The full variable domain, rest sourced from reference TRBV30 and TRBJ2-3, is SQTIHQWPATLVQPVGSPLSLECTVEGTSNPNLYWYRQAAGRGLQLLFYSVGIGQISSEVPQNLSASRPQDRQFILSSKKLLLSDSGFYLCAWSVLPLVTDTQYFGPGTRLTVL.

The table lists this clone with a few counts. The rearrangement links TRBV29-1 to TRBJ2-6; D call uncertain. Germline lookup yields CDR1 SQVTM and CDR2 ANQGSEA. V lost 6 bases, J lost 0 bases, and 6 bases lay in between. The CDR3 is 13 amino acids. The CDR3 nucleotides read TGCAGCGTGGACCTCTCTGGGGCCAACGTCCTGACTTTC. Translated, it gives CSVDLSGANVLTF.

This clone has only a few counts. The rearrangement joins TRBV5-6 to TRBJ1-2, with D unresolved. Per germline, CDR1 SGHDT and CDR2 YYEEEE. The CDR3 runs to 14 residues. The germline V and J ends were trimmed by 2 bases and 2 bases, with 10 bases remaining between them. The CDR3: CASSFDGRNYGYTF. The CDR3 region has the DNA TGTGCCAGCAGCTTTGATGGGCGAAACTATGGCTACACCTTC.

The V gene is TRBV30, the J gene TRBJ2-4; maybe TRBD1 (5 bases). This CDR3 is built from 13 residues. Trimming took off 3 bases at V and 7 bases at J, with 13 bases between the two ends. Germline values: CDR1 GTSNPN, CDR2 SVGIG (reference sequence). The CDR3 is CAWRSRAGNIQYF. DNA of the CDR3: TGTGCCTGGAGATCTCGGGCAGGGAACATTCAGTACTTC. Drawing the rest from reference TRBV30 and TRBJ2-4, the complete variable domain is SQTIHQWPATLVQPVGSPLSLECTVEGTSNPNLYWYRQAAGRGLQLLFYSVGIGQISSEVPQNLSASRPQDRQFILSSKKLLLSDSGFYLCAWRSRAGNIQYFGAGTRLSVL.

J is TRBJ1-2 and V is TRBV14; tentative D call: TRBD1 (6 bases). The V gene lost 2 bases and the J gene lost 9 bases, with 16 bases spanning the gap. The germline V gene encodes CDR1 SGHDN and CDR2 FVKESK. This CDR3 is 14 amino acids long. This CDR3 reads CASSQTLQGLRYTF. CDR3 DNA: TGTGCCAGCAGCCAAACCTTACAGGGATTGCGCTACACCTTC.

J is TRBJ2-5 and V is TRBV29-1; possibly TRBD2 for D (6 bases). The CDR3 is 14 residues long. Germline V lookup: CDR1 SQVTM, CDR2 ANQGSEA. V lost 2 bases to trimming and J lost 5 bases, with 15 bases between them. In DNA, the CDR3 is TGCAGCGTTGAAAAGAGGAGGGGCCGGGAGACCCAGTACTTC. It codes for CSVEKRRGRETQYF.

The chain is built from TRBV29-1 and TRBJ2-3, with 7 bases lining up with TRBD2. J was trimmed by 3 bases and V by 1 base; bases with no gene match: 10. Germline CDR1 and CDR2: SQVTM and ANQGSEA. This CDR3 region has 16 residues. The CDR3 protein is CSVEGRVGGPTDTQYF. CDR3 sequence (DNA): TGCAGCGTTGAAGGGCGTGTGGGAGGGCCAACAGATACGCAGTATTTT.

Only a few counts were recorded for this clone. The sample holds other DNA sequences that translate to the same CDR3. The gene calls are TRBV18 and TRBJ1-2; the D gene is possibly TRBD1 (6 bases). The V gene lost 3 bases and the J gene lost 4 bases, with 12 bases spanning the gap. CDR1 and CDR2 from the germline V gene are KGHSH and LQKENI. The CDR3 runs 14 residues. The CDR3 region is CASSPNREGYGYTF. The CDR3 nucleotides are TGTGCCAGCTCACCGAACAGGGAGGGCTATGGCTACACCTTC.

The count of this clone is one. The chain is built from TRBV7-2 and TRBJ2-3, with a possible D match to TRBD1 (5 bases). Trimming removed 5 bases from V and 6 bases from J, with 18 bases in between. The CDR3 is made up of 15 amino acids. The V gene's germline CDR1 is SGHTA and CDR2 FQGNSA. Here the CDR3 reads CASSEVGRASDTQYF. CDR3 bases: TGTGCCAGCAGCGAAGTAGGCAGGGCCTCTGATACGCAGTATTTT.

CDR3 nucleotides: TGTGCCTGGACCAGAGGCAACACTGAAGCTTTCTTT. Its protein product is CAWTRGNTEAFF. The rearrangement uses TRBV30 and TRBJ1-1; D is uncertain. The V end was cut by 4 bases, the J end by 2 bases, with 8 bases between. Germline V lookup: CDR1 GTSNPN, CDR2 SVGIG (reference sequence). CDR3 length equals 12 residues.

The J gene is TRBJ2-1, the V gene TRBV5-1; 7 bases match TRBD2. Germline loops: CDR1 SGHRS, CDR2 YFSETQ. The CDR3 runs to 17 residues. Trimming at V came to 0 bases and at J to 0 bases, leaving 6 bases not matched to a gene. CDR3 in amino acids: CASSLASGTYSYNEQFF. In nucleotides, the CDR3 is TGCGCCAGCAGCTTGGCCAGCGGGACCTACTCCTACAATGAGCAGTTCTTC. The entire variable domain, with the rest obtained from reference TRBV5-1 and TRBJ2-1, is as follows: KAGVTQTPRYLIKTRGQQVTLSCSPISGHRSVSWYQQTPGQGLQFLFEYFSETQRNKGNFPGRFSGRQFSNSRSEMNVSTLELGDSALYLCASSLASGTYSYNEQFFGPGTRLTVL.

This clone has a handful of counts. The V call is TRBV7-2, the J call TRBJ2-1; TRBD2 matches 11 bases. From germline, CDR1 is SGHTA and CDR2 FQGNSA. The CDR3 contains 15 residues. The V gene end was trimmed by 1 base and the J gene end by 9 bases; junction bases not matched to a gene: 5. The chain's CDR3 is CASSLGVAGGGEQFF. CDR3 nucleotide sequence: TGTGCCAGCAGCTTAGGGGTAGCGGGAGGGGGTGAGCAGTTCTTC. The whole variable domain, remainder taken from reference TRBV7-2 and TRBJ2-1, is GAGVSQSPSNKVTEKGKDVELRCDPISGHTALYWYRQSLGQGLEFLIYFQGNSAPDKSGLPSDRFSAERTGGSVSTLTIQRTQQEDSAVYLCASSLGVAGGGEQFFGPGTRLTVL.

The rearrangement uses TRBV29-1 and TRBJ2-2, with 9 bases fitting TRBD2. Germline trimming cut 6 bases from V and 7 bases from J; bases unmatched to any gene: 15. This CDR3 region has 16 residues. Germline V gives CDR1 SQVTM, CDR2 ANQGSEA. CDR3 sequence reads: CSVQTSGAPVGGELFF. The CDR3 DNA reads as TGCAGCGTCCAGACTAGCGGAGCCCCAGTTGGCGGGGAGCTGTTTTTT.

The V and J genes are TRBV4-1 and TRBJ2-3; TRBD2 agrees at 8 bases. Germline trimming cut 1 base from V and 3 bases from J; bases unmatched to any gene: 9. The germline V gene encodes CDR1 MGHRA and CDR2 YSYEKL. This CDR3 contains 17 residues. CDR3 sequence reads: CASSQVGRERGTDTQYF. The CDR3, as DNA: TGCGCCAGCAGCCAAGTGGGGCGGGAGCGGGGGACAGATACGCAGTATTTT.

The rearrangement uses TRBV29-1 and TRBJ2-2; a weak D match, TRBD2 (6 bases). Germline CDR1 reads SQVTM; CDR2 reads ANQGSEA. This CDR3 has 14 residues. V gave up 7 bases and J gave up 2 bases, with 14 bases separating them. CDR3 loop: CSALPTSNTGELFF. The CDR3 DNA sequence: TGCAGCGCTCTACCGACTAGTAACACCGGGGAGCTGTTTTTT.

The J gene is TRBJ1-5, the V gene TRBV5-1; D remains ambiguous. The CDR3 has 15 amino acids. The germline gives CDR1 SGHRS, CDR2 YFSETQ. Trimming took off 0 bases at V and 1 base at J, with 8 bases between the two ends. The chain's CDR3 is CASSLDGVSNQPQHF. The CDR3, as DNA: TGCGCCAGCAGCTTGGACGGGGTCAGCAATCAGCCCCAGCATTTT.

The chain uses TRBV5-1 and TRBJ2-5, with a possible D match to TRBD1 (6 bases). Trimming took off 6 bases at V and 4 bases at J, with 16 bases between the two ends. This CDR3 comprises 14 residues. Germline loops: CDR1 SGHRS, CDR2 YFSETQ. CDR3 nucleotides: TGCGCCAGCAATGCCAGGGGTTTGGTAGAGACCCAGTACTTC. Its translation: CASNARGLVETQYF.

There are a few counts of this clone. The chain uses TRBV7-2 and TRBJ1-1; D unresolved. Trimming left V 5 bases short and J 0 bases short, with 13 bases between. Germline values: CDR1 SGHTA, CDR2 FQGNSA. This CDR3 contains 15 residues. CDR3 amino acids: CASSRSTNMNTEAFF. Here the CDR3 DNA reads TGTGCCAGCAGCAGGAGCACAAATATGAACACTGAAGCTTTCTTT.